The rows below give T cell receptor beta chains drawn from one sample of a study of CD8+ T cells in alopecia areata. Some clones are missing from TCRdb's copy, which holds only in-frame ones; the method was immunoSEQ multiplex PCR. The sample has approximately 140,000 clones, 85% to 90% seen once; the top ten hold around 16%. This specimen consisted of CD8+ T cells sorted from blood, obtained at week 0. All receptors come from a human donor with alopecia areata. The CDR3 runs from the conserved cysteine through the conserved F or W. The D gene is left open where the match is weak. Where a row states a size, it is once, few, many or the class of an expanded clone; other rows omit it.

v_call: TRBV30
clone_size: .
d_call: .
j_call: TRBJ1-2
cdr3_aa: CAWSAGDGYTF
cdr3_nt: TGTGCCTGGAGTGCAGGGGATGGCTACACCTTC

v_call: TRBV4-1
clone_size: .
d_call: TRBD1
j_call: TRBJ2-5
cdr3_aa: CASSHGWTGAGETQYF
cdr3_nt: TGCGCCAGCAGCCACGGCTGGACAGGGGCCGGAGAGACCCAGTACTTC

v_call: TRBV13
clone_size: .
d_call: .
j_call: TRBJ2-1
cdr3_aa: CASSLGLVRNEQFF
cdr3_nt: TGTGCCAGCAGCTTAGGTCTAGTTCGTAATGAGCAGTTCTTC

v_call: TRBV7-7
clone_size: .
d_call: TRBD1
j_call: TRBJ2-5
cdr3_aa: CASSHEGARGETQYF
cdr3_nt: TGTGCTAGCAGCCATGAGGGGGCGAGAGGGGAGACCCAGTACTTC

v_call: TRBV5-1
clone_size: .
d_call: TRBD1
j_call: TRBJ2-7
cdr3_aa: CASSLVGQGGDEQYF
cdr3_nt: TGCGCCAGCAGCTTGGTGGGACAGGGAGGCGACGAGCAGTACTTC

v_call: TRBV14
clone_size: .
d_call: .
j_call: TRBJ1-5
cdr3_aa: CASSQEVYSNQPQHF
cdr3_nt: TGTGCCAGCAGCCAAGAGGTGTATAGCAATCAGCCCCAGCATTTT

v_call: TRBV29-1
clone_size: .
d_call: TRBD1
j_call: TRBJ2-7
cdr3_aa: CSVVLTGSPFEQYF
cdr3_nt: TGCAGCGTTGTTTTGACAGGGAGTCCTTTCGAGCAGTACTTC

v_call: TRBV5-1
clone_size: .
d_call: .
j_call: TRBJ2-1
cdr3_aa: CASSLEGLAYEQFF
cdr3_nt: TGCGCCAGCAGCTTGGAGGGCCTAGCATATGAGCAGTTCTTC

v_call: TRBV27
clone_size: few
d_call: .
j_call: TRBJ2-1
cdr3_aa: CASSLGGYNEQFF
cdr3_nt: TGTGCCAGCAGTTTAGGAGGGTACAATGAGCAGTTCTTC

v_call: TRBV9
clone_size: .
d_call: .
j_call: TRBJ2-4
cdr3_aa: CASSSGTDDGRDIQYF
cdr3_nt: TGTGCCAGCAGCTCTGGGACGGACGATGGAAGGGACATTCAGTACTTC

v_call: TRBV19
clone_size: few
d_call: .
j_call: TRBJ1-5
cdr3_aa: CASSTRDPTQPQHF
cdr3_nt: TGTGCCAGTAGTACCCGGGACCCAACGCAGCCCCAGCATTTT

v_call: TRBV29-1
clone_size: .
d_call: .
j_call: TRBJ2-7
cdr3_aa: CSVEAEETDSYEQYF
cdr3_nt: TGCAGCGTTGAAGCCGAAGAGACGGATTCCTACGAGCAGTACTTC

v_call: TRBV13
clone_size: .
d_call: TRBD1
j_call: TRBJ2-5
cdr3_aa: CASSVGTGGGTQYF
cdr3_nt: TGTGCCAGCAGCGTCGGGACAGGGGGAGGGACCCAGTACTTC

v_call: TRBV7-8
clone_size: .
d_call: .
j_call: TRBJ2-2
cdr3_aa: CASSSYRVYTGELFF
cdr3_nt: TGTGCCAGCAGCAGCTACAGGGTATACACCGGGGAGCTGTTTTTT

v_call: TRBV7-9
clone_size: few
d_call: .
j_call: TRBJ2-7
cdr3_aa: CASSLDNSEQYF
cdr3_nt: TGTGCCAGCAGCCTGGACAATTCCGAGCAGTACTTC

v_call: TRBV29-1
clone_size: few
d_call: .
j_call: TRBJ1-1
cdr3_aa: CTTAGVSTEAFF
cdr3_nt: TGCACCACCGCGGGCGTAAGCACTGAAGCTTTCTTT

v_call: TRBV6-4
clone_size: .
d_call: .
j_call: TRBJ2-3
cdr3_aa: CASRPGLGTDTQYF
cdr3_nt: TGTGCCAGCAGGCCCGGGTTAGGCACAGATACGCAGTATTTT